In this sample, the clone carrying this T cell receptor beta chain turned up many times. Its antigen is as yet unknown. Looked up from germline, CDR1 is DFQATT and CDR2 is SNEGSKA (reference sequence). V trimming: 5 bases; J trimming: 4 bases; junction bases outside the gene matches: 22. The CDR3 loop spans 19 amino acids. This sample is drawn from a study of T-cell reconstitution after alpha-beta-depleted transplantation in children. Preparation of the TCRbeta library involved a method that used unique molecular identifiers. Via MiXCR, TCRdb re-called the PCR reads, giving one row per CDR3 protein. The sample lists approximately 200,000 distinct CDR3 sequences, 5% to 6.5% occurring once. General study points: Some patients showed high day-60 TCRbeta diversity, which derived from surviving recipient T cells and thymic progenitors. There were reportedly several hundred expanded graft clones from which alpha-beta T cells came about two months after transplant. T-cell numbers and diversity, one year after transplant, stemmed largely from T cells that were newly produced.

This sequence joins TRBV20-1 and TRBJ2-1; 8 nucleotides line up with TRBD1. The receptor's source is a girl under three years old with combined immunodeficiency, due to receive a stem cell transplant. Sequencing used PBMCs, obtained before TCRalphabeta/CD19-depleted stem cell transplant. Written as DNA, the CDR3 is TGCAGTGCTCCTGGACAGGGCGCCCTGCCTACCCGACCGTACAATGAGCAGTTCTTC. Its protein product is CSAPGQGALPTRPYNEQFF.